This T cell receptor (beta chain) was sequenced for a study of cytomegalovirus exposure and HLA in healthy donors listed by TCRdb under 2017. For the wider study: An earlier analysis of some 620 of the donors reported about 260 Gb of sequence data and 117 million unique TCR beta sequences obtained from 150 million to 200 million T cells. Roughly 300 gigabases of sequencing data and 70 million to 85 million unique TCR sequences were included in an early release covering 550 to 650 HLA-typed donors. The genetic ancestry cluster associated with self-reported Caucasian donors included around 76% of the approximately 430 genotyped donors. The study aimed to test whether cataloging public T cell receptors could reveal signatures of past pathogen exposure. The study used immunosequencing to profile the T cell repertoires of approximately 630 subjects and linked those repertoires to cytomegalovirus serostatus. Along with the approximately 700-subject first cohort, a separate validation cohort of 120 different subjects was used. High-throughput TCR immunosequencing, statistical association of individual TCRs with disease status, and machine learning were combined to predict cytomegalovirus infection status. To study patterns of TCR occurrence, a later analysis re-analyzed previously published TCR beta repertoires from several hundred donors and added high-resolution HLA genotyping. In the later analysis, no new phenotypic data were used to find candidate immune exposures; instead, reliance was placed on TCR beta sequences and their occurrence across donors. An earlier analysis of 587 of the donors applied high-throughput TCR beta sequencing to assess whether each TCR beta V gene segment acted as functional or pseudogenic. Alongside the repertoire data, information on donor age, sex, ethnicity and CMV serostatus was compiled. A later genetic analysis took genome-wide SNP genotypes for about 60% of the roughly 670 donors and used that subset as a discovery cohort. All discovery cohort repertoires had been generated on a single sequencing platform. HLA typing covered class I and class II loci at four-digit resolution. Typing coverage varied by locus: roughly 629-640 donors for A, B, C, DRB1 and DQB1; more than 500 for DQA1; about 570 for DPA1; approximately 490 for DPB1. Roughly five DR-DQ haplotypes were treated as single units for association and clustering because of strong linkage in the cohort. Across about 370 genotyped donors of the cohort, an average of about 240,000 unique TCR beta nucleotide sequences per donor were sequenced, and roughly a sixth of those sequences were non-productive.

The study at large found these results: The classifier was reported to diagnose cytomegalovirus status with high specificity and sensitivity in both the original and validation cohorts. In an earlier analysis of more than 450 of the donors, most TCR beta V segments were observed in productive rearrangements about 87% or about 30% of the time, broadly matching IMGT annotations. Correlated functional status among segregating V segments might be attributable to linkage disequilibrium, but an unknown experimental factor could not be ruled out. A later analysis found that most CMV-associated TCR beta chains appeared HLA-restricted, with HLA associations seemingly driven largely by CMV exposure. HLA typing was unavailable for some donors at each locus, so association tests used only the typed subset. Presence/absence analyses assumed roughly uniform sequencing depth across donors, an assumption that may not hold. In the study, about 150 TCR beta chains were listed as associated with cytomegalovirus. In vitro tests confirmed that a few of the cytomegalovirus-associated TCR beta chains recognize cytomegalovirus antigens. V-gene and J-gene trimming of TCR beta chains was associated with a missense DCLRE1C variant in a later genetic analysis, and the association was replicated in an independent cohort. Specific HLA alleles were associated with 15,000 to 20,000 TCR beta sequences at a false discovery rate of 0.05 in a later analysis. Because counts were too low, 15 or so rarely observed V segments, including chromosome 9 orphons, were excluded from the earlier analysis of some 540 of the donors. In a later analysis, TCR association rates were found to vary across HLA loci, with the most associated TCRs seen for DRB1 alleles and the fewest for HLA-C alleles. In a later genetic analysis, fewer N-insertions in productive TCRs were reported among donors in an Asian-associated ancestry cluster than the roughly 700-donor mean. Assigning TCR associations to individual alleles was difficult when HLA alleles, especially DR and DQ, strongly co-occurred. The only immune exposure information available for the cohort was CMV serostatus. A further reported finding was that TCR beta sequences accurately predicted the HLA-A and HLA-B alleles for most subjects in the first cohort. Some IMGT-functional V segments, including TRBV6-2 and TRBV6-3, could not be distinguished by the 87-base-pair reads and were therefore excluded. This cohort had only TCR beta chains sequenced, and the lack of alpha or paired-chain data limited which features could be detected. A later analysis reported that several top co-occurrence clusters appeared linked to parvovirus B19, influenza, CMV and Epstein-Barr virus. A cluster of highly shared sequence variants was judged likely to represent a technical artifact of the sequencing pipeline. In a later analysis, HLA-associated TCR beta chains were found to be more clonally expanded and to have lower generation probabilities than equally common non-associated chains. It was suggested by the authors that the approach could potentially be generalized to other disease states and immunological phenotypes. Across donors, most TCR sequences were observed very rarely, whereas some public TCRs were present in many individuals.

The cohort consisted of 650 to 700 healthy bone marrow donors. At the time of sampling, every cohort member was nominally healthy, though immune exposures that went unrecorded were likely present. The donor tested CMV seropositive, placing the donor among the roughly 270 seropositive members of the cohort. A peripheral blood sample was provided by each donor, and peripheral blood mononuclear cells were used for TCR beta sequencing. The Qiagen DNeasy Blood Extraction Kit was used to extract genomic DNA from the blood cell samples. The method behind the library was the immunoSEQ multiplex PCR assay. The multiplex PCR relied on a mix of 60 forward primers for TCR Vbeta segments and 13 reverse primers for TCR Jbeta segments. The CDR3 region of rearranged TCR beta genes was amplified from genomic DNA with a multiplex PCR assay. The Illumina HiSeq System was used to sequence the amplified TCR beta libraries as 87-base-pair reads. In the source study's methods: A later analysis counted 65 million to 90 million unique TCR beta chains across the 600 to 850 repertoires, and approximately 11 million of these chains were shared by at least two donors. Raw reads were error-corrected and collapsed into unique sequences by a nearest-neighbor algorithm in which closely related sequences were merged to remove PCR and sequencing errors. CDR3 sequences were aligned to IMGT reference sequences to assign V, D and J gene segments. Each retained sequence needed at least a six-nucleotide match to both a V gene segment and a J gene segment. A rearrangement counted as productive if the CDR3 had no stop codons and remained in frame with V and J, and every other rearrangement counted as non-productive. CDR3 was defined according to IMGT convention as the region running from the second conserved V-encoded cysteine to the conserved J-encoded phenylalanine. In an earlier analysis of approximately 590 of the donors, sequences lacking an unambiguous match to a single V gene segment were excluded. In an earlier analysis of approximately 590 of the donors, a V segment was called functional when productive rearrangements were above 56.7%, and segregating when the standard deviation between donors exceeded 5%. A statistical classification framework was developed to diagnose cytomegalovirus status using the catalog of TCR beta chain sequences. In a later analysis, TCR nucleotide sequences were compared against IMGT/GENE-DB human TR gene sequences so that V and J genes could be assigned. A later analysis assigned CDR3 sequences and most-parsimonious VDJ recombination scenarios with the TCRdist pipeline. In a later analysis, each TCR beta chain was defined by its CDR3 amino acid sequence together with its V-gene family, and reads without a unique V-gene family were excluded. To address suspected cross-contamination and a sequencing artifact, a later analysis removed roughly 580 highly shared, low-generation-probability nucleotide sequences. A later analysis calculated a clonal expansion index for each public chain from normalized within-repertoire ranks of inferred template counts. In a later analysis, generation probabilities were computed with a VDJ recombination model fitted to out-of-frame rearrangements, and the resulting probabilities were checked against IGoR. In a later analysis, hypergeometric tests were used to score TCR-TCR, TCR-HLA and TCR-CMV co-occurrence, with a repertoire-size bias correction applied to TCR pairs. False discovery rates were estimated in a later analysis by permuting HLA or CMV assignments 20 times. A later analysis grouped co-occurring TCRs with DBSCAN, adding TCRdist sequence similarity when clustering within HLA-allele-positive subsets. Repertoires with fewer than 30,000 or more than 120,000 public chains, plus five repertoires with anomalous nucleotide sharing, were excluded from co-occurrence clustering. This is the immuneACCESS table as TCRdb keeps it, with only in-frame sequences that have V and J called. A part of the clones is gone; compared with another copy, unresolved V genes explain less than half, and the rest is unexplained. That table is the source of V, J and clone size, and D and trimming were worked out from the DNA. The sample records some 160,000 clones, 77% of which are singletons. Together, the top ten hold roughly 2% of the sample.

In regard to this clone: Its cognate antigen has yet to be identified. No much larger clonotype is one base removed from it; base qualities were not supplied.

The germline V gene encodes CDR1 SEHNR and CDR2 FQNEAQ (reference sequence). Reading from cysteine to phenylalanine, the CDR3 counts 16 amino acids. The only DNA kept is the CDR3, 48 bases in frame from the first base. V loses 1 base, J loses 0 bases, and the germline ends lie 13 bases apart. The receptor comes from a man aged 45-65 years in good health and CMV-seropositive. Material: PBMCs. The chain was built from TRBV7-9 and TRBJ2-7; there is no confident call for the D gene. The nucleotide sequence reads TGTGCCAGCAGCTTAGGGCCAGGCCTGATCTCCTACGAGCAGTACTTC. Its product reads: CASSLGPGLISYEQYF.